This T cell receptor (beta chain) was observed in a study of cytomegalovirus exposure and HLA in healthy donors. Study in general: HLA-typed donors contributed around 88 million unique TCRs, which were held in an early data release.

At collection, donors were nominally healthy, but unrecorded immune exposures were probable. Regarding the study as a whole: TCR association rates varied by HLA locus in a later analysis, with DRB1 highest and HLA-C lowest.

Trimming removed 4 bases at V and 0 bases at J, with 7 bases between. CDR1 is LNHDA and CDR2 is SQIVND in the germline V gene (reference sequence). The CDR3 runs 15 residues. Points on this clone: Its cognate antigen is unknown.

PCR primers comprised 60 Vbeta and 13 Jbeta primers. Repertoires were generated with immunoSEQ multiplex PCR, while TCRdb's copy carries only in-frame clones and drops some. The sample yields 100,000 to 150,000 clones, roughly 80% seen once. This clonotype was obtained from a woman in her sixties in good health and CMV-seronegative. The chain is built from TRBV19 and TRBJ2-6; D ambiguous. The sample consisted of PBMCs. The CDR3 sequence is CASSKYSSGANVLTF. Written as DNA, the CDR3 is TGTGCCAGTAGTAAGTACAGCTCTGGGGCCAACGTCCTGACTTTC.